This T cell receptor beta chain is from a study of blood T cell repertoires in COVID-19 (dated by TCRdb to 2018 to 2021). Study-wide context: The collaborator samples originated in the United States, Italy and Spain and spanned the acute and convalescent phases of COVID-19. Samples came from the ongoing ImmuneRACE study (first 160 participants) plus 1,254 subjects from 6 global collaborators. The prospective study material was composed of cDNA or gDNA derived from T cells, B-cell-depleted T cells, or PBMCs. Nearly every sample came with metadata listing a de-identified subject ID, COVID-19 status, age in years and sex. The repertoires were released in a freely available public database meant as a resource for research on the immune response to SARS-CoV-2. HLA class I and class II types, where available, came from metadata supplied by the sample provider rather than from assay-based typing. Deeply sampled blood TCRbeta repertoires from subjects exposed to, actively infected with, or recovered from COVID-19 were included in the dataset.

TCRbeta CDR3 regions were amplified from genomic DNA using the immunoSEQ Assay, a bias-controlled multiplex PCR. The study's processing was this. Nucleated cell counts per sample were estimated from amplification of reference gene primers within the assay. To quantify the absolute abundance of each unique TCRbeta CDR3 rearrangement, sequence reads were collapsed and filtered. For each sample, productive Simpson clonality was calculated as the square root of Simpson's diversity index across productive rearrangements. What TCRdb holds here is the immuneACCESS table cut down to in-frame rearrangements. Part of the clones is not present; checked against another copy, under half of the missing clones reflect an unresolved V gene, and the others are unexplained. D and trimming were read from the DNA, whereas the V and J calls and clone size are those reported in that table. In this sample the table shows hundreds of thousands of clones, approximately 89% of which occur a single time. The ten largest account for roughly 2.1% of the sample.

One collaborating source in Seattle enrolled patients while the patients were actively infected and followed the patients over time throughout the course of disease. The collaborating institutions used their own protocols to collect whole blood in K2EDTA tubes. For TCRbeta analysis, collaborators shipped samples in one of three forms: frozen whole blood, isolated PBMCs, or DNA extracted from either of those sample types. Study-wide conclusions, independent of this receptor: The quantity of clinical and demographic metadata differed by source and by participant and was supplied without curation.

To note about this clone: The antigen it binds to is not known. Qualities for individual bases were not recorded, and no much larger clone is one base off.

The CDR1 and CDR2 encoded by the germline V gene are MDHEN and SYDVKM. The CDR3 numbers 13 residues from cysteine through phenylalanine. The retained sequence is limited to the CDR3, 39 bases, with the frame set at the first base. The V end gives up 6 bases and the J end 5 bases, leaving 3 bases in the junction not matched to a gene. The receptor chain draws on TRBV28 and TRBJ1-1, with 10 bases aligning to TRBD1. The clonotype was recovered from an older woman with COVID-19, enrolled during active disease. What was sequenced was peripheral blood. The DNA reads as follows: TGTGCCAGCAGGACAGGGGGCAAAACTGAAGCTTTCTTT. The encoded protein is CASRTGGKTEAFF. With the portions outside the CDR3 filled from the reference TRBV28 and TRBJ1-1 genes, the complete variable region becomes DVKVTQSSRYLVKRTGEKVFLECVQDMDHENMFWYRQDPGLGLRLIYFSYDVKMKEKGDIPEGYSVSREKKERFSLILESASTNQTSMYLCASRTGGKTEAFFGQGTRLTVV.